Listed here is a single TCR beta chain. This sample was included in a study of blood T cell repertoires in COVID-19. CDR1 and CDR2 (germline): SGHNT, YYREEE (reference sequence). V lost 5 bases, J lost 5 bases, and 6 bases stayed unmatched. CDR3 length: 14 amino acids. The repertoire was sequenced with immunoSEQ multiplex PCR; TCRdb's copy has only in-frame clones and lacks some. The data contain under 50,000 clones, around nine tenths of them singletons. The sequence derives from a man in his forties or fifties with active COVID-19. Sequencing was performed on peripheral blood. The J gene is TRBJ1-2, the V gene TRBV5-4; 10 positions agree with TRBD1. CDR3 bases: TGTGCCAGCAGGTACCGGGACAGGGGTTATGGCTACACCTTC. Translation gives CASRYRDRGYGYTF.